This entry concerns a single T cell receptor (beta chain). Its specificity is not known. The patients all showed relapse after autologous stem cell transplantation, while their brentuximab vedotin exposure varied. After removal of 0 bases from V and 0 bases from J, the junction contained 9 bases not matched to a gene. Germline CDR1 is SGHRS and CDR2 is YFSETQ. CDR3 length: 19 amino acids. These data come from a study of PD-1 blockade in classical Hodgkin lymphoma. Some clones are missing from TCRdb's copy, which holds only in-frame ones; the method was immunoSEQ multiplex PCR. The sample shows about 110,000 clones, 80% to 90% of them seen only once. Whole-study findings and limits: No one has yet defined what causes the repertoire differences, which may be disease activity or prior therapy. Baseline TCR diversity was reportedly lower in newly diagnosed patients than healthy donors. It was among complete responders that baseline diversity resembled that of newly diagnosed patients.

The V call is TRBV5-1, the J call TRBJ2-7, with 13 bases identical to TRBD2. This TCR came from a human donor with classical Hodgkin lymphoma. Source: peripheral blood mononuclear cells (PBMCs), taken before the second cycle of nivolumab. The CDR3 DNA sequence: TGCGCCAGCAGCTTGGCAGGACTAGCGGGAGTAGTGGGCTCCTACGAGCAGTACTTC. Protein: CASSLAGLAGVVGSYEQYF.